These 10 T cell receptor beta chains came from one sample sequenced in a study of cytomegalovirus exposure and HLA in healthy donors. Produced via immunoSEQ multiplex PCR; TCRdb's table is partial and in-frame only. The repertoire consists of about 74,000 clones, with 85% to 95% occurring once and the leading ten covering about 1.9%. The sample comprised PBMCs. These receptor sequences come from a woman between 18 and 29 years old in good health and CMV-seropositive.

The rearrangement uses TRBV9 and TRBJ1-2; 11 bases fit TRBD1. Unmatched junction bases numbered 4, after V lost 3 bases and J lost 9 bases. The germline CDR1 and CDR2 sequences are SGDLS and YYNGEE. The CDR3 sequence is 13 residues long. The CDR3 protein is CASSAGTGGRYTF. In nucleotides, the CDR3 is TGTGCCAGCAGCGCTGGGACAGGGGGACGCTACACCTTC.

CDR3 sequence: CASSQEFSTVRETQYF. CDR3 DNA: TGCGCCAGCAGCCAAGAGTTCTCGACTGTACGAGAGACCCAGTACTTC. This chain links TRBV4-1 with TRBJ2-5; D ambiguous. This CDR3 comprises 16 residues. Trimming pared 0 bases from V and 4 bases from J, leaving 15 bases between. The V gene's germline CDR1 is MGHRA and CDR2 YSYEKL.

The CDR3 sequence: CASSPTDSSYEQYF. The CDR3 DNA reads as TGTGCCAGCAGCCCAACAGACAGCTCCTACGAGCAGTACTTC. This chain uses TRBV4-2 with TRBJ2-7; a weak D match, TRBD1 (5 bases). The CDR3 loop spans 14 amino acids. V lost 4 bases and J 0 bases, leaving 10 bases between the germline ends. Looked up from germline, CDR1 is LGHNA and CDR2 is YNFKEQ.

This chain joins TRBV6-5 and TRBJ2-2; weak D call: TRBD1 (5 bases). V lost 7 bases and J lost 1, with 13 bases in between. CDR1 and CDR2 from the germline V gene are MNHEY and SVGAGI. This CDR3 spans 15 amino acids. The CDR3 nucleotides are TGTGCCAGCACCAACCCCACAGGGAACACCGGGGAGCTGTTTTTT. Its translation: CASTNPTGNTGELFF.

This clone was detected only once. The rearrangement uses TRBV4-3 and TRBJ1-1; D gene unclear. The CDR3 spans 15 residues. The germline V gene encodes CDR1 LGHNA and CDR2 YSLEER. Trimming pared 0 bases from V and 4 bases from J, leaving 12 bases between. The CDR3 loop reads CASSQDRFGSTEAFF. The DNA of the CDR3 is TGCGCCAGCAGCCAAGATCGTTTCGGGTCCACTGAAGCTTTCTTT.

The V and J genes are TRBV5-8 and TRBJ2-2; no reliable D call. The V end lost 2 bases, the J end lost 3 bases, and 11 bases lay between the germline ends. This CDR3 has 15 residues. CDR1 is SGHTS, CDR2 YDEGEE, per germline. CDR3 loop: CASSFGQDYTGELFF. CDR3 nucleotide sequence: TGTGCCAGCAGCTTTGGGCAGGATTACACCGGGGAGCTGTTTTTT.

V usage is TRBV5-1 and J usage is TRBJ2-7; 12 bases are shared with TRBD2. This CDR3 has 15 residues. Germline CDR1 is SGHRS and CDR2 is YFSETQ. J was trimmed by 4 bases and V by 7 bases; bases with no gene match: 9. In DNA, the CDR3 is TGCGCCAGCCGACCGACTAGCGGGAGAGTGTACGAGCAGTACTTC. The encoded protein is CASRPTSGRVYEQYF.

This clone appeared once. The CDR3 protein is CASSLRLAGDYEQYF. The CDR3 DNA reads as TGTGCCAGCAGCCTGAGGTTGGCCGGTGACTACGAGCAGTACTTC. The chain uses TRBV7-9 and TRBJ2-7; D gene unclear. V shed 5 bases and J shed 3 bases, with 17 bases lying between them. The CDR3 loop spans 15 amino acids. Germline CDR1 SEHNR, CDR2 FQNEAQ (reference sequence).

This sequence joins TRBV5-5 and TRBJ2-7; maybe TRBD1 (6 bases). Germline CDR1 is SGHKS and CDR2 is YYEKEE (reference sequence). The CDR3 loop spans 16 amino acids. V lost 0 bases, J lost 9 bases, and 22 bases lay in between. The CDR3 region has the DNA TGTGCCAGCAGCTTGGGTCAGGGGAACCCGACGTGGTGGCAGTACTTC. Its translation: CASSLGQGNPTWWQYF.

This chain joins TRBV6-6 and TRBJ2-1; 8 positions match TRBD1. This CDR3 contains 12 residues. CDR1 is MNHNY and CDR2 is SVGAGI in the germline V gene (reference sequence). J lost 7 bases, V lost 5 bases, and 1 base had no gene match. In DNA, the CDR3 is TGTGCCAGCAGTGACAGGGGAAATGAGCAGTTCTTC. Its translation: CASSDRGNEQFF.